A single T cell receptor (beta chain) is shown here with its context. Its antigen remains unidentified. No per-base quality is available; no much larger clone lies one base away. This entry belongs to a study of OX40 agonist ivuxolimab in advanced cancers. Looking at the study overall: Ivuxolimab was an agonistic, fully human IgG2 monoclonal antibody directed against OX40 (CD134), a costimulatory receptor. Intravenous ivuxolimab was administered to patients every 2 weeks at six dose levels: 0.01, 0.1, 0.3, 1.5, 3 and 10 mg/kg. Of the approximately 53 patients in dose escalation, about 20 had hepatocellular carcinoma, around 15 had melanoma, 9 had renal cell carcinoma and 9 had head and neck cancer. The dose-escalation cohort was about 83% male with a mean age of roughly 60 years, ranging from roughly 20 to 80. Patients were allowed to have had prior anti-PD-1, anti-PD-L1 or anti-CTLA-4 therapy, and less than 45% of the dose-escalation patients had previously received checkpoint inhibitors. Partial responses were achieved by three dose-escalation patients, of whom one had hepatocellular carcinoma and two had cutaneous melanoma. Peripheral TCRbeta sequencing was intended to test whether TCR sequence diversity was altered and clonal T-cell expansion was caused by ivuxolimab. The paper describes the monotherapy dose-escalation part (N of about 52 patients) of the phase I trial of ivuxolimab. General study outcomes and caveats: On average, CD8+ T cells showed more expanded clones than CD4+ T cells after ivuxolimab. Antigen specificity was not determined for the clonally expanded peripheral T cells. Low levels of normalized T-cell clonal expansion were also shown by some nonresponding patients. At doses of 0.1 to 3.0 mg/kg, clonal expansion of both CD4+ and CD8+ blood T cells was observed from baseline to week 6. Partial responders in the 0.1-3.0 mg/kg groups had among the lowest normalized peripheral clonal expansion, especially among CD8+ T cells.

The trial excluded patients who had a history of autoimmune disease or who were on systemic immunosuppression. Peripheral blood for TCR sequencing was collected from all dose cohorts at baseline, on cycle 4 day 1, and on cycle 7 day 1. The samples were drawn from a first-in-human, open-label, multicenter phase I dose-escalation trial of ivuxolimab. Adults with locally advanced or metastatic melanoma, renal cell, hepatocellular, or head and neck squamous cell carcinoma were enrolled in the trial. Before TCR sequencing, CD4+ T cells and CD8+ T cells from peripheral blood were sorted into separate populations. For sequencing of the TCRbeta CDR3 region, genomic DNA was extracted from the sorted cells. The immunoSEQ Assay was used to sequence the TCRbeta CDR3 regions. TCRdb stores this immuneACCESS table with in-frame sequences only. Part of the clones is absent; in the studies checked, under half of the shortfall reflects unresolved V genes, and no reason is known for the rest. The sample records around 60,000 clones, 85% to 95% of which are singletons. Jointly, the top ten make up around 25% of the sample.

Trimming removed 5 bases from V and 6 bases from J, leaving 14 bases between the germline ends. In the germline V gene (reference sequence), CDR1 corresponds to LNHDA and CDR2 to SQIVND. From its cysteine to its phenylalanine, the CDR3 spans 13 amino acids. The sequence is cut down to CDR3 DNA, 39 bases in frame from base 1. This receptor chain uses TRBV19 and TRBJ2-7; the D gene lacks a confident call. This TCR came from an adult with an advanced solid tumor such as melanoma, head and neck, liver or kidney cancer. The sample was CD4+ or CD8+ T cells sorted from blood, taken in a trial of the OX40 agonist ivuxolimab. The nucleotide sequence is given as TGTGCCAGTAGTCAAGGTCGCAGGCTCGAGCAGTACTTC. This encodes CASSQGRRLEQYF.